The clone carrying this T cell receptor (beta chain) occurred many times. As yet, its antigen is unknown. The cDNA was synthesized by means of template-switch 5'RACE, which was carried out with 10-nucleotide random UMIs. One entry per CDR3 protein results from TCRdb running MiXCR on the 5' RACE reads. The sample carries 25,000 to 35,000 distinct CDR3 sequences, 3% to 3.5% recorded once. It was from 2 million PBMCs stored at -80 C that the unsorted libraries were obtained. This entry belongs to a study of neurological immune-mediated disorders. Points from the study as a whole: The phylogenetic placement of 18 of 34 multiple sclerosis patients' repertoires in one related-CDR3 cluster constitutes a possible signature.

The germline V gene encodes CDR1 LNHNV and CDR2 YYDKDF (reference sequence). Trimming pared 0 bases from V and 8 bases from J, leaving 14 bases between. The CDR3 is 15 amino acids. The TCR originated in a woman aged 25 to 39 with multiple sclerosis. The specimen sequenced was PBMCs. The chain employs TRBV15 and TRBJ1-5, with D tentatively TRBD1 (5 bases). DNA for the CDR3: TGTGCCACCAGCAGAGATCGTGGGGGTTGGGAGCCCCAGCATTTT. Its protein product is CATSRDRGGWEPQHF.